This T cell receptor (beta chain) was captured by sequencing in a study of blood T cell repertoires in COVID-19. About the research overall: Nucleic acid was either cDNA or gDNA, and it came from T cells, B-cell-depleted T cells, or PBMCs.

Cohorts were based on clinical histories the participants reported. V gave up 3 bases and J gave up 3 bases; unmatched junction bases: 8. The CDR3 sequence is 15 residues long. CDR1 and CDR2 (germline): LGHNA, YSLEER. Clones were read by immunoSEQ multiplex PCR, and TCRdb kept only the in-frame ones, dropping some. The sample includes some 380,000 clones, about 90% of them seen just once. This chain uses TRBV4-3 with TRBJ2-7; 7 bases match TRBD1. The clonotype was recovered from a man aged 25-45 years who had recovered from COVID-19. The sequenced material came from PBMCs or T cells enriched from blood (not recorded which). The CDR3 DNA follows: TGCGCCAGCAGCCAGACAGGGTTGTCTCTCTACGAGCAGTACTTC. Amino acid sequence: CASSQTGLSLYEQYF.